The sequence of this TCR beta chain was determined in a study of CD8+ T cells in alopecia areata. General study results and limits: Having one nonresponder leaves uncertain how baseline CD8+ expansion relates to response.

Treatment: oral pan-JAK inhibitor, 5-10 mg twice daily. RNA extraction was followed by reverse transcription into cDNA, which acted as the sequencing template. Repertoires were generated with immunoSEQ multiplex PCR, while TCRdb's copy carries only in-frame clones and drops some. Of about 160,000 clones listed, less than 80% were seen once; the top ten hold approximately 15%. Germline trimming cut 3 bases from V and 9 bases from J; bases unmatched to any gene: 13. From germline, CDR1 is SGHTA and CDR2 FQGTGA. There are 16 residues in the CDR3. About this clone: Its antigen is unidentified.

The V gene is TRBV7-3, the J gene TRBJ2-1; 8 nucleotides agree with TRBD2. Sequenced material: CD4+ T cells sorted from blood, taken at week 24, from a patient treated with tofacitinib. The source is a human donor with alopecia areata. CDR3 in amino acids: CASSLTSVRPEGEQFF. CDR3 in DNA: TGTGCCAGCAGCTTGACTAGCGTCCGACCTGAGGGTGAGCAGTTCTTC.